This T cell receptor beta chain was identified during a study of blood T cell repertoires in COVID-19. For the study at large: The origin of the acute and convalescent COVID-19 samples was the United States, Italy and Spain. The cDNA or gDNA used as material had been derived from T cells, B-cell-depleted T cells, or PBMCs.

This CDR3 spans 16 amino acids. Deletions cut 0 bases from V and 4 bases from J, with 16 bases between. Looked up from germline, CDR1 is SGDLS and CDR2 is YYNGEE. In the original processing: By means of reference gene primer amplification, nucleated cell counts were estimated. Sequencing was performed with immunoSEQ multiplex PCR; in TCRdb, only in-frame clones are kept and a portion is missing. V and J calls and clone size come straight from that table; D and trimming were deduced from the DNA. The sample includes 200,000 to 300,000 clones, about 83% of them seen just once. The chain links TRBV9 to TRBJ1-2; D call uncertain. The sequence was collected from a man between 50 and 59 years old with acute or convalescent COVID-19. Input material: peripheral blood. CDR3 sequence (DNA): TGTGCCAGCAGCGTAGAGGGTCGGGGTAGTTCCTATGGCTACACCTTC. Its translation is CASSVEGRGSSYGYTF. Using reference TRBV9 and TRBJ1-2 for the parts outside the CDR3, the full variable domain is DSGVTQTPKHLITATGQRVTLRCSPRSGDLSVYWYQQSLDQGLQFLIQYYNGEERAKGNILERFSAQQFPDLHSELNLSSLELGDSALYFCASSVEGRGSSYGYTFGSGTRLTVV.